Listed here are 28 T cell receptor beta chains from one sample, sequenced in a study of cytomegalovirus exposure and HLA in healthy donors. PCR involved 60 Vbeta and 13 Jbeta primers. Here immunoSEQ multiplex PCR was the method, and the copy in TCRdb shows in-frame clones only, minus some. The sample yields some 79,000 clones, roughly 61% seen once. Sequencing input: PBMCs. Receptor source: a middle-aged woman in good health and CMV-seropositive.

In this sample, this clone turned up a few times. The chain has TRBV6-5 and TRBJ1-1; weak D call: TRBD1 (6 bases). Germline-derived CDR1 and CDR2 are MNHEY and SVGAGI. There are 16 residues in the CDR3. V gave up 4 bases and J gave up 4 bases, with 19 bases separating them. CDR3 DNA: TGTGCCAGCAGTTTCCAACAGGGAGCTTTTGGCACTGAAGCTTTCTTT. Residues: CASSFQQGAFGTEAFF.

The V and J genes are TRBV4-2 and TRBJ2-5; D may be TRBD2 (6 bases). The germline CDR1 and CDR2 sequences are LGHNA and YNFKEQ. V lost 5 bases, J lost 2 bases, and 12 bases lay in between. The CDR3 consists of 14 residues. CDR3 in DNA: TGTGCCAGCAGCGTTCGGAGGGGTCAAGAGACCCAGTACTTC. It specifies CASSVRRGQETQYF.

This clone showed up just a few times. CDR3 amino acids: CASSLTQQSNEKLFF. The CDR3 nucleotides are TGTGCCAGCAGTTTGACCCAACAGAGTAATGAAAAACTGTTTTTT. V is TRBV27 and J is TRBJ1-4, with no clear D. This CDR3 has 15 amino acids. Trimming pared 3 bases from V and 4 bases from J, leaving 12 bases between. The germline V gene encodes CDR1 MNHEY and CDR2 SMNVEV (reference sequence).

This clone was recorded once. This chain links TRBV10-3 with TRBJ1-2; 9 bases align to TRBD1. Trimming cost V 8 bases and J 7 bases; bases outside gene matches: 5. This CDR3 is 12 amino acids long. The germline V gene encodes CDR1 ENHRY and CDR2 SYGVKD. CDR3: CAILGQGLGYTF. The CDR3 DNA sequence: TGTGCCATCCTTGGACAGGGGCTTGGCTACACCTTC.

The chain couples TRBV28 to TRBJ2-7; 7 bases map to TRBD1. Germline trimming cut 6 bases from V and 4 bases from J; bases unmatched to any gene: 18. CDR1 is MDHEN, CDR2 SYDVKM, per germline. This CDR3 spans 17 amino acids. The CDR3 sequence is CASRTIYRDRKEYEQYF. The DNA of the CDR3 is TGTGCCAGCAGAACTATCTACCGGGACAGAAAAGAATACGAGCAGTACTTC.

The chain links TRBV12-5 to TRBJ1-1, with a weak D call TRBD1 (5 bases). The V gene's germline CDR1 is LGHNT and CDR2 FRNRAP. The CDR3 is 14 amino acids. V gave up 3 bases and J gave up 1 base, with 9 bases separating them. The DNA of the CDR3 is TGTGCTAGTGGTTTTGGGACTCCGAACACTGAAGCTTTCTTT. Its protein product is CASGFGTPNTEAFF.

The rearrangement joins TRBV7-2 to TRBJ2-7; 14 bases fit TRBD2. This CDR3 region has 16 residues. Trimming took 5 bases from V and 3 from J; bases not matched to a gene: 6. Germline lookup yields CDR1 SGHTA and CDR2 FQGNSA. This CDR3 reads CASSPPGLAGVYEQYF. The CDR3 DNA reads as TGTGCCAGCAGCCCACCGGGACTAGCGGGAGTCTACGAGCAGTACTTC.

This clone was counted a few times. V and J are TRBV7-9 and TRBJ2-1; D not certain. This CDR3 comprises 16 residues. Trimming removed 1 base from V and 8 bases from J, with 18 bases in between. Germline V gene lookup returns CDR1 SEHNR and CDR2 FQNEAQ (reference sequence). CDR3 nucleotides: TGTGCCAGCAGCTTAGAGCCCCCAGGCCAGCCCTATGAGCAGTTCTTC. Its protein product is CASSLEPPGQPYEQFF.

This clone turned up a few times. The chain is built from TRBV9 and TRBJ2-5; 8 nucleotides match TRBD2. Germline V gene lookup returns CDR1 SGDLS and CDR2 YYNGEE. V lost 2 bases and J lost 4; bases outside the gene matches: 7. The CDR3 contains 15 residues. The CDR3: CASSVGLAESETQYF. The CDR3 nucleotides read TGTGCCAGCAGCGTCGGACTAGCAGAGTCAGAGACCCAGTACTTC. Full variable domain (missing parts from reference TRBV9 and TRBJ2-5): DSGVTQTPKHLITATGQRVTLRCSPRSGDLSVYWYQQSLDQGLQFLIQYYNGEERAKGNILERFSAQQFPDLHSELNLSSLELGDSALYFCASSVGLAESETQYFGPGTRLLVL.

This chain links TRBV7-2 with TRBJ2-2; D uncertain. The CDR3 runs 16 residues. V was clipped by 3 bases and J by 4 bases, with 15 bases between them. CDR1 is SGHTA and CDR2 is FQGNSA in the germline V gene. The CDR3 loop reads CASSFSGAFRTGELFF. The DNA of the CDR3 is TGTGCCAGCAGCTTTAGTGGAGCCTTTCGCACCGGGGAGCTGTTTTTT. The full variable domain, rest sourced from reference TRBV7-2 and TRBJ2-2, is GAGVSQSPSNKVTEKGKDVELRCDPISGHTALYWYRQSLGQGLEFLIYFQGNSAPDKSGLPSDRFSAERTGGSVSTLTIQRTQQEDSAVYLCASSFSGAFRTGELFFGEGSRLTVL.

Only a few counts were recorded for this clone. The chain uses TRBV27 and TRBJ2-1, with 10 bases that match TRBD2. J gave up 2 bases and V 5 bases, and 6 bases lay outside the gene matches. The CDR3 loop spans 16 amino acids. Germline V gene lookup returns CDR1 MNHEY and CDR2 SMNVEV (reference sequence). In nucleotides, the CDR3 is TGTGCCAGCAGTACGGCTAGCGGGAGAACCTACAATGAGCAGTTCTTC. It specifies CASSTASGRTYNEQFF.

The chain uses TRBV7-6 and TRBJ1-1; the D gene is possibly TRBD1 (5 bases). Between the trimmed V and J ends, which lost 1 base and 5 bases, there was a span of 17 bases. The length of the CDR3 is 16 residues. Germline assignment: CDR1 SGHVS and CDR2 FNYEAQ. In nucleotides, the CDR3 is TGTGCCAGCAGCTTAGGGCGGGGCAGGGAAGGAACTGAAGCTTTCTTT. This gives the protein CASSLGRGREGTEAFF.

This clone was seen just once. This rearrangement joins TRBV6-6 to TRBJ1-1; no reliable D call. Germline CDR1 and CDR2: MNHNY and SVGAGI (reference sequence). Trimming took 2 bases from V and 10 from J, leaving 14 bases between them. The CDR3 is 13 amino acids. The CDR3, as DNA: TGTGCCAGCAGTTACGCGGCCCTCGACGTAGCTTTCTTT. This sequence encodes CASSYAALDVAFF.

The chain links TRBV25-1 to TRBJ2-1; 8 bases match TRBD1. The CDR3 runs 14 residues. Looked up from germline, CDR1 is MGHDK and CDR2 is SYGVNS. Trimming removed 4 bases from V and 6 bases from J; junction bases left unmatched: 5. This CDR3 reads CASSVQGGGNEQFF. CDR3 coding DNA: TGTGCCAGCAGTGTACAGGGGGGTGGCAATGAGCAGTTCTTC.

V usage is TRBV29-1 and J usage is TRBJ1-1, with 9 bases matching TRBD1. The CDR3 is 13 amino acids. The J segment lost 4 bases and the V segment lost 1 base, leaving 1 base of the junction unmatched. Germline loops: CDR1 SQVTM, CDR2 ANQGSEA. The CDR3 reads CSVEGDRATEAFF. The CDR3 bases are TGCAGCGTTGAAGGGGACAGGGCCACTGAAGCTTTCTTT.

The chain links TRBV6-5 to TRBJ1-4; D is uncertain. V dropped 11 bases and J dropped 0 bases, with 13 bases sitting between them. This CDR3 region has 14 residues. Germline V lookup: CDR1 MNHEY, CDR2 SVGAGI. CDR3 coding DNA: TGTGCCTCCCAGCGAGTTGCAACTAATGAAAAACTGTTTTTT. Its translation: CASQRVATNEKLFF.

The chain couples TRBV28 to TRBJ2-1; maybe TRBD1 (6 bases). The ends were cut back, 5 bases at V and 9 bases at J, with 17 bases in the middle. Germline V lookup: CDR1 MDHEN, CDR2 SYDVKM. The CDR3 contains 14 residues. CDR3 coding DNA: TGTGCCAGCAGTAGGGACACAGACGTTGGTGAGCAGTTCTTC. Protein sequence: CASSRDTDVGEQFF.

This chain links TRBV28 with TRBJ2-7, with 11 bases matching TRBD2. This CDR3 is built from 14 residues. The V and J ends lost 8 bases and 3 bases, in that order; junction bases with no gene match: 6. The germline gives CDR1 MDHEN, CDR2 SYDVKM. The chain's CDR3 is CASLTGTSGYEQYF. The CDR3 DNA reads TGTGCCAGCCTCACCGGGACTAGCGGCTACGAGCAGTACTTC.

This chain joins TRBV9 and TRBJ2-3; TRBD1 is a possible D gene (5 bases). Germline V gene data show CDR1 as SGDLS and CDR2 as YYNGEE. The CDR3 consists of 15 residues. V dropped 0 bases and J dropped 4 bases, with 12 bases sitting between them. CDR3 in amino acids: CASSVGVDRADTQYF. CDR3 nucleotide sequence: TGTGCCAGCAGCGTAGGAGTAGACAGAGCAGATACGCAGTATTTT.

The genes are TRBV6-5 and TRBJ2-1, with a tentative D call TRBD2 (5 bases). V was shortened by 5 bases and J by 0 bases, with 11 bases between the two germline ends. CDR3 length: 15 residues. CDR1 and CDR2 from the germline V gene are MNHEY and SVGAGI. The CDR3 is CASSPSWGSYNEQFF. The CDR3 DNA sequence: TGTGCCAGCAGTCCTAGCTGGGGCTCCTACAATGAGCAGTTCTTC.

This chain connects TRBV30 to TRBJ1-4; D not certain. Trimming shortened V by 0 bases and J by 5 bases, and 13 bases separated the two germline ends. The germline V gene has CDR1 GTSNPN and CDR2 SVGIG (reference sequence). This CDR3 is built from 15 residues. The CDR3 protein is CAWSVQGLGNEKLFF. CDR3 coding DNA: TGTGCCTGGAGTGTACAAGGACTGGGGAATGAAAAACTGTTTTTT.

The chain uses TRBV19 and TRBJ1-1, with TRBD1 matching 9 bases. With V trimmed by 6 bases and J by 4 bases, 15 bases remained unmatched. CDR1 and CDR2 (germline): LNHDA, SQIVND (reference sequence). This CDR3 contains 17 residues. The CDR3 DNA reads TGTGCCAGTAGCTCTACCGGGACAGGGCTCCGGGCCACTGAAGCTTTCTTT. Translation gives CASSSTGTGLRATEAFF.

The chain has TRBV4-3 and TRBJ1-1; D perhaps matches TRBD1 (6 bases). CDR3 size: 13 residues. The V gene's germline CDR1 is LGHNA and CDR2 YSLEER. Deletions cut 5 bases from V and 2 bases from J, with 9 bases between. The CDR3 coding sequence is TGCGCCAGCAGCTTGGACAGAAACACTGAAGCTTTCTTT. Translation gives CASSLDRNTEAFF.

This clone was counted a single time. The chain has TRBV18 and TRBJ1-4; TRBD1 aligns across 8 bases. Germline loops: CDR1 KGHSH, CDR2 LQKENI. The CDR3 length is 15 residues. Unmatched junction bases numbered 4, after V lost 5 bases and J lost 2 bases. This CDR3 reads CASSKRQGTNEKLFF. Written as DNA, the CDR3 is TGTGCCAGCTCAAAGCGACAGGGGACTAATGAAAAACTGTTTTTT.

J is TRBJ2-7 and V is TRBV6-6; 9 positions agree with TRBD1. The CDR3 consists of 13 residues. The J segment lost 2 bases and the V segment lost 11 bases, leaving 7 bases of the junction unmatched. Per germline, CDR1 MNHNY and CDR2 SVGAGI (reference sequence). CDR3 in DNA: TGTGCCGCCCCCCGGGACAGGGCCTACGAGCAGTACTTC. Translating gives CAAPRDRAYEQYF.

The rearrangement joins TRBV5-1 to TRBJ2-1; 10 nucleotides match TRBD1. This CDR3 comprises 15 residues. Germline V gives CDR1 SGHRS, CDR2 YFSETQ. V was clipped by 3 bases and J by 6 bases; unmatched bases: 6. This chain's CDR3 is CASSSTRTGGNEQFF. The CDR3 bases are TGCGCCAGCAGCTCTACTCGGACAGGGGGCAATGAGCAGTTCTTC.

This chain links TRBV7-2 with TRBJ2-5; 9 bases fit TRBD1. The V segment lost 4 bases and the J segment 4 bases; nucleotides outside the gene matches: 10. This CDR3 has 16 amino acids. Germline lookup yields CDR1 SGHTA and CDR2 FQGNSA. CDR3 nucleotides: TGTGCCAGCAGCTCAGGACAGGGGTGGAGGGGAGAGACCCAGTACTTC. Residues: CASSSGQGWRGETQYF. The complete variable domain, with remaining parts taken from reference TRBV7-2 and TRBJ2-5, reads GAGVSQSPSNKVTEKGKDVELRCDPISGHTALYWYRQSLGQGLEFLIYFQGNSAPDKSGLPSDRFSAERTGGSVSTLTIQRTQQEDSAVYLCASSSGQGWRGETQYFGPGTRLLVL.

This chain connects TRBV28 to TRBJ2-3; TRBD2 might be the D (6 bases). CDR3 length: 14 residues. Trimming took off 4 bases at V and 4 bases at J, with 12 bases between the two ends. Germline values: CDR1 MDHEN, CDR2 SYDVKM. In DNA form, the CDR3 reads TGTGCCAGCAGTTCCCCGCGGGAAGCAGATACGCAGTATTTT. Protein: CASSSPREADTQYF.